These 4 T cell receptor beta chains were sequenced from one sample in a study of blood T cells in healthy people across ages. Primed by a sample-barcoded 5' primer and a J-beta primer mix, a second PCR proceeded for 7 to 11 cycles. In TCRdb, the 5' RACE reads were re-called with MiXCR into one record per CDR3 protein. The repertoire holds approximately 940,000 distinct CDR3 sequences, with around 46% as singletons. Sample: blood. These receptors were collected from a man between 25 and 39 years old in good health.

In regard to this clonotype: Germline is not matched at one junction end, which may reflect a read error. The V call is TRBV12-3 or TRBV12-4, the J call TRBJ2-4; either TRBD1 or TRBD2 may supply D (7 bases each). The CDR3 spans 13 residues. The CDR3: CASSQGGKNIRYF. The CDR3 DNA reads as TGTGCCAGCAGCCAGGGGGGGAAAAACATTCGGTACTTC.

Here the CDR3 reads CAWSAGTGVDKLFF. In nucleotides, the CDR3 is TGTGCCTGGAGTGCCGGGACAGGGGTGGATAAACTGTTTTTT. The chain recombines TRBV30 with TRBJ1-4; TRBD1 matches at 10 bases. Germline trimming cut 1 base from V and 11 bases from J; bases unmatched to any gene: 7. The CDR3 is 14 amino acids. Looked up from germline, CDR1 is GTSNPN and CDR2 is SVGIG (reference sequence).

This clonotype was found many times. The chain has TRBV30 and TRBJ2-3; weak D call: TRBD1 (6 bases). Germline V gene lookup returns CDR1 GTSNPN and CDR2 SVGIG (reference sequence). The CDR3 is 14 residues long. The V end was cut by 0 bases, the J end by 4 bases, with 11 bases between. The DNA of the CDR3 is TGTGCCTGGAGTGTCGGGCAGGGGCCAGATACGCAGTATTTT. Protein sequence: CAWSVGQGPDTQYF.

The chain has TRBV4-1 and TRBJ2-1; 9 bases agree with TRBD1. This CDR3 is 16 amino acids long. V shed 2 bases and J 4 bases; nucleotides not matched to a gene: 6. The germline CDR1 and CDR2 sequences are MGHRA and YSYEKL. The CDR3 bases are TGCGCCAGCAGCCAATTAGACAGGGGGGTATACAATGAGCAGTTCTTC. It is translated as CASSQLDRGVYNEQFF.